These 5 T cell receptor beta chains were all obtained from the same sample, sequenced in a study of OX40 agonist ivuxolimab in advanced cancers. Sequencing was performed with immunoSEQ multiplex PCR; in TCRdb, only in-frame clones are kept and a portion is missing. The sample lists 65,000 to 85,000 clones; approximately 90% were seen once. The sample was CD4+ or CD8+ T cells sorted from blood, taken in a trial of the OX40 agonist ivuxolimab. Receptors were obtained from an adult with an advanced solid tumor such as melanoma, head and neck, liver or kidney cancer.

The chain has TRBV19 and TRBJ2-1, with D maybe TRBD2 (5 bases). V lost 5 bases, J lost 5 bases, and 13 bases lay in between. The CDR3 length is 14 residues. Germline lookup yields CDR1 LNHDA and CDR2 SQIVND (reference sequence). Here the CDR3 DNA reads TGTGCCAGTAGTCCCCGGGGTGAGCACAATGAGCAGTTCTTC. Translation: CASSPRGEHNEQFF.

This clone has more than one count but fewer than ten. The CDR3 spells CASTPHGENYGYTF. DNA of the CDR3: TGTGCCAGCACCCCTCACGGGGAAAACTATGGCTACACCTTC. This sequence joins TRBV25-1 and TRBJ1-2, with no clear D. Germline CDR1 reads MGHDK; CDR2 reads SYGVNS. Trimming removed 7 bases from V and 2 bases from J, with 14 bases in between. CDR3 length: 14 residues.

The chain is built from TRBV27 and TRBJ1-5, with D tentatively TRBD1 (5 bases). There are 14 residues in the CDR3. The V end was cut by 5 bases, the J end by 5 bases, with 13 bases between. Germline V gene sequence: CDR1 MNHEY, CDR2 SMNVEV (reference sequence). The CDR3 loop reads CASSTLGGDQPQHF. The CDR3 DNA sequence: TGTGCCAGCAGTACCCTTGGGGGTGATCAGCCCCAGCATTTT.

V usage is TRBV7-9 and J usage is TRBJ2-5; TRBD1 aligns across 10 bases. V dropped 1 base and J dropped 5; count of bases not matched to a gene: 4. The CDR3 has 15 residues. The V gene's germline CDR1 is SEHNR and CDR2 FQNEAQ (reference sequence). The CDR3 is CASSLVDRGRETQYF. In DNA form, the CDR3 reads TGTGCCAGCAGCTTAGTCGACAGGGGGCGGGAGACCCAGTACTTC.

The chain uses TRBV11-2 and TRBJ1-5; D is unclear. The CDR3 totals 14 residues. V lost 5 bases, J lost 3 bases, and 11 bases lay in between. The V gene's germline CDR1 is SGHAT and CDR2 FQNNGV. CDR3 sequence: CASSPARDNQPQHF. The CDR3 nucleotides read TGTGCCAGCAGCCCAGCAAGGGACAATCAGCCCCAGCATTTT.